This T cell receptor (beta chain) was captured by sequencing in a study of human T cells and chemical hapten exposure. Time point: patch test 2, 6 weeks after DPC sensitization. Treatment meaning: therapeutic diphenylcyclopropenone sensitization with weekly scalp DPC. Blood was drawn before each patch test was applied. Per the germline V gene, CDR1 is SGHNT and CDR2 is YYREEE (reference sequence). The CDR3 is 15 residues long. Trimming took off 4 bases at V and 4 bases at J, with 14 bases between the two ends. TCRdb re-called the RACE reads with MiXCR, one entry per CDR3 protein. There are about 380,000 distinct CDR3 sequences in the sample; about 6% occur only once, and over 5.5% lies in the top ten.

The source is a woman between 18 and 29 years old with alopecia areata. Some clones in this sample may be carry-over from other donors' samples. The sample was whole blood, taken in connection with sensitization to the hapten diphenylcyclopropenone (DPC). This chain joins TRBV5-4 and TRBJ2-2, with D uncertain. The CDR3 bases are TGTGCCAGCAGCCCTTTTTTGGAATCCACCGGGGAGCTGTTTTTT. It translates to CASSPFLESTGELFF.